This TCR beta chain originates from a study of cytomegalovirus exposure and HLA in healthy donors. The study, taken as a whole, reports: Fewer N-insertions than the approximately 700-donor mean were reportedly shown by an Asian-associated ancestry cluster in a later analysis.

A note on this clone: The antigen remains unidentified.

The PCR was carried out with 60 Vbeta primers and 13 Jbeta primers. Generated by immunoSEQ multiplex PCR, the TCRdb table keeps only in-frame clones and is missing some. The data show roughly 160,000 clones, 70% to 90% seen once. This receptor was identified in a man between 18 and 29 years old in good health and CMV-seropositive. Input material: PBMCs.

The CDR3 nucleotides read TGTGCCAGCAGTTTAGGGAGGGGGGCCTACGAGCAGTACTTC. It yields the protein CASSLGRGAYEQYF. The rearrangement links TRBV28 to TRBJ2-7; possible D gene TRBD2, 7 bases. The germline CDR1 and CDR2 sequences are MDHEN and SYDVKM. This CDR3 is built from 14 residues. Trimming shortened V by 2 bases and J by 2 bases, and 10 bases separated the two germline ends.